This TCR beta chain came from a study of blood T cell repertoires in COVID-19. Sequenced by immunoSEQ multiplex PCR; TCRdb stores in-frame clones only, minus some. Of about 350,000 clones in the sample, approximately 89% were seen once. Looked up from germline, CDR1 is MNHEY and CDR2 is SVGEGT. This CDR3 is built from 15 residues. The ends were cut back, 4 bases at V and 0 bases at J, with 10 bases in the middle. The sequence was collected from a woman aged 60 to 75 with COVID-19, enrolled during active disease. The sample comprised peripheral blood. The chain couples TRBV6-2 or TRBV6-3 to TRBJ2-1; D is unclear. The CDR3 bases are TGTGCCAGCAGTTCTCCCCTAAGCTCCTACAATGAGCAGTTCTTC. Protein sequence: CASSSPLSSYNEQFF.